What follows describes a single TCR beta chain. The antigen is not known. TCR beta CDR3 regions were amplified from RNA transcripts. A first-round RT-PCR used HTBI primers, followed by a second-round multiplex PCR. MiXCR, applied by TCRdb to the multiplex PCR reads, yields one record per CDR3 protein. The sample shows hundreds of thousands of distinct CDR3 sequences, around 21% of them seen only once. The source of the sample is a study of Graves' ophthalmopathy and Graves' hyperthyroidism. Study results and caveats: Blood also held most thyroid clonotypes expanded above 0.001 frequency.

CDR3 length equals 19 residues. Germline V gene sequence: CDR1 MNHNS, CDR2 SASEGT. V lost 4 bases, J lost 0 bases, and 17 bases stayed unmatched. The TCR was taken from a woman aged 18-29 years with stable Graves' hyperthyroidism. Sequencing was done on a sample of peripheral blood. V is TRBV6-1 and J is TRBJ2-7; 8 nucleotides line up with TRBD1. CDR3 amino acids: CASSVRGWDTGTGSYEQYF. The CDR3 DNA sequence: TGTGCCAGCAGTGTCCGGGGTTGGGACACCGGGACAGGCTCCTACGAGCAGTACTTC.